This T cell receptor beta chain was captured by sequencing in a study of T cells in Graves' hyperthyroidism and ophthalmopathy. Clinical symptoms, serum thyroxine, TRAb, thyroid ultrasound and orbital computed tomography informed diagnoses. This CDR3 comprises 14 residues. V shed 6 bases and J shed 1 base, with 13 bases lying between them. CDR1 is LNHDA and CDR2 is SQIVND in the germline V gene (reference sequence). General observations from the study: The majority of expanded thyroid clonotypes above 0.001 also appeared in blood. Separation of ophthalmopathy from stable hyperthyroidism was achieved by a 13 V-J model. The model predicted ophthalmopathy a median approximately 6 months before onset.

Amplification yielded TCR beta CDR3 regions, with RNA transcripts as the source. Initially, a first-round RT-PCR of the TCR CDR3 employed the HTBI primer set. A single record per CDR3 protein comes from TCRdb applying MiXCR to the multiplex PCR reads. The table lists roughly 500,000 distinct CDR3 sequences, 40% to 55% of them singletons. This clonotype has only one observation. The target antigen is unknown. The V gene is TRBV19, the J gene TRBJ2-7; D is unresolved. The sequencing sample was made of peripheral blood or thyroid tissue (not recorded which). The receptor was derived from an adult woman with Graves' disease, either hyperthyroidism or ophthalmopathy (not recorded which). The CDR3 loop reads CASSQPGVSYEQYF. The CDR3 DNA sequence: TGTGCCAGTAGCCAACCAGGAGTATCCTACGAGCAGTACTTC.